This T cell receptor (beta chain) emerged from a study of PD-L1 blockade in urothelial cancer. Study overall: Each patient had 0 to 3 earlier chemotherapy regimens. T cells numbered a median of approximately 140,000 in the blood samples.

Whole-study findings and limits: Durable-benefit patients expanded tumor-associated blood clones more at 3 weeks.

The time point is: pretreatment peripheral blood. A note on this clone: The target antigen is unknown.

PCRs were each spiked with synthetic TCR analog templates. Clones were read by immunoSEQ multiplex PCR, and TCRdb kept only the in-frame ones, dropping some. The profile covers some 71,000 clones, with around 87% appearing a single time and more than 13% taken by the ten largest. The CDR3 runs to 15 residues. Per germline, CDR1 SGHRS and CDR2 YFSETQ. J was trimmed by 6 bases and V by 3 bases; bases with no gene match: 7. The chain couples TRBV5-1 to TRBJ1-1; 11 bases match TRBD1. This clonotype was obtained from a man aged 60 to 69 with urothelial cancer. Sequencing was performed on PBMCs, taken around atezolizumab (anti-PD-L1) treatment. As DNA, the CDR3 is TGCGCCAGCAGCTCTGGACAGGGGGCTAGCGCTGAAGCTTTCTTT. It is translated as CASSSGQGASAEAFF.